This T cell receptor (beta chain) appears in the sequencing data of a study of T cell responses to AZD1222 COVID-19 vaccine. Findings and caveats of the study: Two doses of AZD1222 preceded a rise in Spike-specific TCR breadth and depth. Females made up more of the donors, who were largely white British, and clonal diversity may have come out too low. The repertoires were collected only after the peak T cell response.

The protocol was immunoSEQ multiplex PCR, while the TCRdb copy is restricted to in-frame clones and leaves out a portion. The sample yields about 150,000 clones, about 85% seen once. This clone appeared once. Antigen: not known. The ends lost 3 bases at V and 2 bases at J; junction bases unmatched: 10. The CDR3 is 16 residues long. The source was peripheral blood, collected after recovery from COVID-19. This sequence joins TRBV23-1 and TRBJ2-7, with TRBD1 identical over 7 bases. TRBV23-1 is assigned to the ORF class and has an uncertain function. The receptor was isolated from an adult who had recovered from COVID-19. The CDR3, as DNA: TGCGCCAGCAGTCAGAGAGACAGGGTACTTACCTACGAGCAGTACTTC. Its protein is CASSQRDRVLTYEQYF.